Sequencing of this T cell receptor (beta chain) was carried out in a study of T cells in Graves' hyperthyroidism and ophthalmopathy. The source material, RNA transcripts, was used to amplify TCR beta CDR3 regions. A set of HTBI primers served as the primers for a first-round RT-PCR of the TCR CDR3. TCRdb passed the multiplex PCR reads through MiXCR, listing each CDR3 protein once. The sample includes some 510,000 distinct CDR3 sequences, around 42% seen only once; the top ten take nearly 8.5%. V was trimmed by 4 bases and J by 9 bases, leaving 17 bases between them. The CDR3 is 14 residues long. Germline assignment: CDR1 KGHDR and CDR2 SFDVKD. This clonotype was found many times.

The sample taken for sequencing was peripheral blood or thyroid tissue (not recorded which). The receptor was derived from a woman aged 18 to 35 with Graves' hyperthyroidism. The rearrangement links TRBV24-1 to TRBJ1-2, with D tentatively TRBD1 (5 bases). The CDR3 region is CATSESGTHGRYTF. The CDR3 bases are TGTGCCACCAGTGAATCCGGGACCCACGGGCGCTACACCTTC.